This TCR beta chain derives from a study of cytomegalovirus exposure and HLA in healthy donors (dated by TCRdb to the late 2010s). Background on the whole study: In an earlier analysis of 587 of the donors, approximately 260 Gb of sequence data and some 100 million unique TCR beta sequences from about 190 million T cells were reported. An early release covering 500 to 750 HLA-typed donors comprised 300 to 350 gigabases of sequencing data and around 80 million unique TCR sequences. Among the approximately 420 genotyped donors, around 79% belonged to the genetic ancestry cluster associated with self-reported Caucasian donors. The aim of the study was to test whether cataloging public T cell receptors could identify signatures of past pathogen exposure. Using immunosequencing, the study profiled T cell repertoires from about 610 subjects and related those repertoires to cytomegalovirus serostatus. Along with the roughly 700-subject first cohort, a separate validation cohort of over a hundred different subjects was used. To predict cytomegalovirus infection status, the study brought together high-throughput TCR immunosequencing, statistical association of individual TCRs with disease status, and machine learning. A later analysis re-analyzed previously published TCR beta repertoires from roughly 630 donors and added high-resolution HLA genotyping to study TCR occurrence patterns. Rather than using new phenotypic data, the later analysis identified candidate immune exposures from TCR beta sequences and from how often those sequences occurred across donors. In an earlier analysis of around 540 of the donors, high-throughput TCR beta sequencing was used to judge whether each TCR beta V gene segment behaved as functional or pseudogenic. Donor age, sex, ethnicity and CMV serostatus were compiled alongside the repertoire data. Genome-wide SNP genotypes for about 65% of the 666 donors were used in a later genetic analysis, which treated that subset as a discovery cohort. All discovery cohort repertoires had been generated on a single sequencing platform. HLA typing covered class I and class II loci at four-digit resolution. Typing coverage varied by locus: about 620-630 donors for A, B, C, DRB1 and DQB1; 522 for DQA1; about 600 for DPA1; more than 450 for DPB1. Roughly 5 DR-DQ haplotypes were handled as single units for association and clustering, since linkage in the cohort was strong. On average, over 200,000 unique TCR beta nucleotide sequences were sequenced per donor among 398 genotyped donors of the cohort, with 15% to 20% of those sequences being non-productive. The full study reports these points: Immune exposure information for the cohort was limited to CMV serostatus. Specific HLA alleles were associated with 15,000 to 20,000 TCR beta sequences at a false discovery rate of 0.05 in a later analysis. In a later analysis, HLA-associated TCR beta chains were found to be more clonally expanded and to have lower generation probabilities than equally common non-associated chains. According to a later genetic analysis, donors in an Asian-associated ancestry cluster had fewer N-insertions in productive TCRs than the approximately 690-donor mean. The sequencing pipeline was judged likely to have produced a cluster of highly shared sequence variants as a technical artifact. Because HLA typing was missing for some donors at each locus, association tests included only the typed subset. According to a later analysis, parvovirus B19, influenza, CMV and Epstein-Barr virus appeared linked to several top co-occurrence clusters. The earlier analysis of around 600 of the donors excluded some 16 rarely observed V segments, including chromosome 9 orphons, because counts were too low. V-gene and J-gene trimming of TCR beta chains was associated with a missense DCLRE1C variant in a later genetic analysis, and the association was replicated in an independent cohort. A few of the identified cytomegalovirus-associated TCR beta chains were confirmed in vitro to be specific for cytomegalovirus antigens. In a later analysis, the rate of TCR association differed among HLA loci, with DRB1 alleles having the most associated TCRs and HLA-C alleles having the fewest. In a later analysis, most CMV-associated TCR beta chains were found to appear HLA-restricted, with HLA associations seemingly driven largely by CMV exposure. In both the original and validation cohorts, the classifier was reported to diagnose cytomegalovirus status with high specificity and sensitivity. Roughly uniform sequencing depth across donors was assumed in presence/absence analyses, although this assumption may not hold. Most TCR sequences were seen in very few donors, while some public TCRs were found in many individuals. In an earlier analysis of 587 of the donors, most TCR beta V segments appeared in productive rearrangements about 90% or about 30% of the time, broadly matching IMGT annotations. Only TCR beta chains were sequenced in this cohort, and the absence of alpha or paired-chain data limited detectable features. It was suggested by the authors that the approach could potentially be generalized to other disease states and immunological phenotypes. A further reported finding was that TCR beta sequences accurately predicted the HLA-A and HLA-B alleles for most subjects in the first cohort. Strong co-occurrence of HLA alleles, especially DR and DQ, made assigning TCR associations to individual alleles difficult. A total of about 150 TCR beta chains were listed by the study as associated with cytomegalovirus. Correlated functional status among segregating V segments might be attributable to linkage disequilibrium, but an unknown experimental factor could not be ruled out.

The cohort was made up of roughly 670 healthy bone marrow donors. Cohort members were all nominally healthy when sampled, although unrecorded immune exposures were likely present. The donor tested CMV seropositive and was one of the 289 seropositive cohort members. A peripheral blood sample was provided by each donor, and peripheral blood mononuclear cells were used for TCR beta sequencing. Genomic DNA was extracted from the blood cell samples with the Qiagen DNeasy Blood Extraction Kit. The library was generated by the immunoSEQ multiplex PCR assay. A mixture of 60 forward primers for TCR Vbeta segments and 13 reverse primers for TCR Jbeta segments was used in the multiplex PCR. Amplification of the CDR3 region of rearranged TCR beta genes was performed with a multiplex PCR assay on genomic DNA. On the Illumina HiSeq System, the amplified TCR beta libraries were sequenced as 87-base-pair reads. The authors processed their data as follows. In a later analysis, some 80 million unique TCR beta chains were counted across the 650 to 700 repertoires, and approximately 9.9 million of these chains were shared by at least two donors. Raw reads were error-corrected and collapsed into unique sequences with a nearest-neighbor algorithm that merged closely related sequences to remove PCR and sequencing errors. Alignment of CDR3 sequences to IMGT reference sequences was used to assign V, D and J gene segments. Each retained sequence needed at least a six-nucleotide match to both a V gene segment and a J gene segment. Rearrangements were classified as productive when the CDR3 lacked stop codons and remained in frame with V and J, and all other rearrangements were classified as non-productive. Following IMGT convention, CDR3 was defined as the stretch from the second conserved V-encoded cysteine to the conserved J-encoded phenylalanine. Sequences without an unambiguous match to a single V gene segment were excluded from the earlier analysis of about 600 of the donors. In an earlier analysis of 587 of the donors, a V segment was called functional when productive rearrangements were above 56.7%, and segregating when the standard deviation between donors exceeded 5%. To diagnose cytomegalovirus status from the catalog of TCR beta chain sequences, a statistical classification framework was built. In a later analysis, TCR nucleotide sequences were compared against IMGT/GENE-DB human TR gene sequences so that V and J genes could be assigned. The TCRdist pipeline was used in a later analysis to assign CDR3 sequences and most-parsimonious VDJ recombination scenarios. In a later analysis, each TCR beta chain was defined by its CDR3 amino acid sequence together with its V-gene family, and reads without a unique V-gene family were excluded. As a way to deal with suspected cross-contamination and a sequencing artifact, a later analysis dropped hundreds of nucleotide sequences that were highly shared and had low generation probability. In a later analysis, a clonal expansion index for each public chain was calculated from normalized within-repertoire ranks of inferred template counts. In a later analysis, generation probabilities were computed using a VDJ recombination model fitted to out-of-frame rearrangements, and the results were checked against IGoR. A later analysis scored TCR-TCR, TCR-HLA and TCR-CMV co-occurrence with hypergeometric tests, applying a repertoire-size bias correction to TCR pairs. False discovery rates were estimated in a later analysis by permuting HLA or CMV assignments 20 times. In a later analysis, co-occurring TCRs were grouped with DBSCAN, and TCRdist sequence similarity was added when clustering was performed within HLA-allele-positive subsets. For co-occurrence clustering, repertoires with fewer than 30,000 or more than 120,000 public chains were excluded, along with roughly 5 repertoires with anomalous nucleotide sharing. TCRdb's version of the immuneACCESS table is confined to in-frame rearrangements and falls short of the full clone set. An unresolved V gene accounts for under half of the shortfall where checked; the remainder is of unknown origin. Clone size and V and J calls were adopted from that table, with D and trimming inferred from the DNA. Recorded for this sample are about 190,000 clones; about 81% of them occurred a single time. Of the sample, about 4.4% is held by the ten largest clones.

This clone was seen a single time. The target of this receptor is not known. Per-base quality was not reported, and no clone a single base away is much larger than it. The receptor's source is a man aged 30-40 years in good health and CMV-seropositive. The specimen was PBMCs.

The CDR3 reads CASSSDRVAYNEQFF. DNA sequence: TGTGCCAGCAGCTCCGACAGGGTAGCGTATAATGAGCAGTTCTTC. This chain is built from TRBV7-9 and TRBJ2-1; 7 bases in the middle match TRBD1. From V the trimming removes 4 bases and from J it removes 7 bases, while the gene matches leave 10 bases of the junction unaccounted for. The germline V gene (reference sequence) specifies SEHNR as CDR1 and FQNEAQ as CDR2. The CDR3 runs 15 amino acids, cysteine and phenylalanine included. Only the CDR3 region is kept as DNA, spanning 45 bases read in frame from base 1.